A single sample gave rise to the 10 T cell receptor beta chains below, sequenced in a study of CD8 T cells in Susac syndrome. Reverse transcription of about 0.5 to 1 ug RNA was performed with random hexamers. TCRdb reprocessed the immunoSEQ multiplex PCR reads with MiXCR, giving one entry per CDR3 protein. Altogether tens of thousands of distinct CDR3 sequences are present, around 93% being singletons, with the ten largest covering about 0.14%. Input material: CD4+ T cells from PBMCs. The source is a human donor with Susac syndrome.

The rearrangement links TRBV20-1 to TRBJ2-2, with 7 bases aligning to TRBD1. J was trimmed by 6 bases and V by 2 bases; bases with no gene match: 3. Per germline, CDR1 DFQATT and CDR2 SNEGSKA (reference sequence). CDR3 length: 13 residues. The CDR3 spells CSARPDRAGELFF. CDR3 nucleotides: TGCAGTGCTAGACCCGACAGGGCCGGGGAGCTGTTTTTT.

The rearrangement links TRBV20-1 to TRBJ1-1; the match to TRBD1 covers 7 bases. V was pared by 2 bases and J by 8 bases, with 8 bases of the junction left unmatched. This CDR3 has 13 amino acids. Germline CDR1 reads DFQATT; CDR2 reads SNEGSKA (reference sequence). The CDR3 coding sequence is TGCAGTGCTAGACCAGGGGGTTTTTCGGAAGCTTTCTTT. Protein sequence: CSARPGGFSEAFF.

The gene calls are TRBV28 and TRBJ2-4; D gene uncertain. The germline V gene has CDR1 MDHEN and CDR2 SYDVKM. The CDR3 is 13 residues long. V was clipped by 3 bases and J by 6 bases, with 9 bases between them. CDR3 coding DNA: TGTGCCAGCAGTTTCGGGCAGATAAACATTCAGTACTTC. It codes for CASSFGQINIQYF.

The CDR3 sequence: CASSSDYQETQYF. CDR3 nucleotides: TGTGCCAGCAGCTCCGACTATCAAGAGACCCAGTACTTC. The chain carries TRBV7-9 and TRBJ2-5; tentative D call: TRBD2 (5 bases). Looked up from germline, CDR1 is SEHNR and CDR2 is FQNEAQ (reference sequence). The CDR3 runs 13 residues. V was cut by 4 bases and J by 2 bases, with 8 bases left in between.

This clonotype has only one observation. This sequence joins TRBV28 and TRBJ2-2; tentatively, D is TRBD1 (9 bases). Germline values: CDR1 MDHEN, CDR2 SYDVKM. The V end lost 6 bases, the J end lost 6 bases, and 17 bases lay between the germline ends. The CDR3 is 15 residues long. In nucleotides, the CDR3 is TGTGCCAGCAGACCCGGGGGGGACAGGGCCGGGGAGCTGTTTTTT. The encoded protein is CASRPGGDRAGELFF.

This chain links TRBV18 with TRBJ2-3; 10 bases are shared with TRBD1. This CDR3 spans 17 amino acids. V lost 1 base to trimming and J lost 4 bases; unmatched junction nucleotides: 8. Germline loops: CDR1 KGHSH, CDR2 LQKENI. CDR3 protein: CASSPRQGANGADTQYF. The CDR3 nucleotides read TGTGCCAGCTCACCACGACAGGGGGCTAACGGTGCAGATACGCAGTATTTT.

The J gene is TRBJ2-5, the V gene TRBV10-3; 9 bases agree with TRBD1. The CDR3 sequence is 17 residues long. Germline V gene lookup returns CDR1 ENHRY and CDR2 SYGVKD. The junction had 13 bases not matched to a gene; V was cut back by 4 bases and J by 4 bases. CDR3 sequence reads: CAISAGTGSPTRETQYF. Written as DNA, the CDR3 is TGTGCCATCAGTGCCGGGACAGGGAGCCCCACACGAGAGACCCAGTACTTC.

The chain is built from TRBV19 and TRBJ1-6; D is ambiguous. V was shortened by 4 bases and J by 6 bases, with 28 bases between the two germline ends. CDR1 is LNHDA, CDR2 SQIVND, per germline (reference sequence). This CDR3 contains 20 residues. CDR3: CASSTYRGSVFLGGNSPLHF. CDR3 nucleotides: TGTGCCAGTAGTACATACCGGGGAAGTGTTTTTCTGGGTGGTAATTCACCCCTCCACTTT.

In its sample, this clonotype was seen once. CDR3 protein: CSAYLRQGRGAFF. CDR3 in DNA: TGCAGTGCTTATCTGAGACAGGGGCGGGGAGCTTTCTTT. The chain uses TRBV20-1 and TRBJ1-1; 8 bases are a match to TRBD1. Germline lookup yields CDR1 DFQATT and CDR2 SNEGSKA (reference sequence). V was clipped by 5 bases and J by 10 bases; unmatched bases: 12. CDR3 length equals 13 residues.

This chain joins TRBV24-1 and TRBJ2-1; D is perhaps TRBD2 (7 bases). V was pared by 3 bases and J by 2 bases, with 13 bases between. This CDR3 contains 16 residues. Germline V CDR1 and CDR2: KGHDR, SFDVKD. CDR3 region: CATSDLKGGAYNEQFF. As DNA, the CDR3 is TGTGCCACCAGTGATCTCAAGGGGGGGGCCTACAATGAGCAGTTCTTC.